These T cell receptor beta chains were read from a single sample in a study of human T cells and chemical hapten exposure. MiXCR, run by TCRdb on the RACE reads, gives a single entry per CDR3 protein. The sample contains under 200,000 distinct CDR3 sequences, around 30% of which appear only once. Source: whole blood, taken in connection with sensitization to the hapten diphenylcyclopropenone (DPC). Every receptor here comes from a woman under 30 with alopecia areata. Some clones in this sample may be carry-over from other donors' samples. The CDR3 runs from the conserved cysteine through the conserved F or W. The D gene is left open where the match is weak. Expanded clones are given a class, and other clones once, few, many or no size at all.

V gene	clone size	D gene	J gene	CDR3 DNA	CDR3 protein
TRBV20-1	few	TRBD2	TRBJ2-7	TGCAGTGCTAGAGACCCGACTAGCGGGAGTTACGAGCAGTACTTC	CSARDPTSGSYEQYF
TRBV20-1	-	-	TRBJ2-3	TGCAGTGCTATTGATTCAGTTGGCTCAGATACGCAGTATTTT	CSAIDSVGSDTQYF
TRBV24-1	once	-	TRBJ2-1	TGTGCCACCAGTGGAGGGAGTCGGGGTGAGCAGTTCTTC	CATSGGSRGEQFF
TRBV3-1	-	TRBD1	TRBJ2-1	TGTGCCAGCAGCCAAGGCCCGGGACAGGGAGGAGGGGAGCAGTTCTTC	CASSQGPGQGGGEQFF
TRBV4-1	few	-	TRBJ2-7	TGCGCCAGCAGCCAAGGTGTGACACCAACCTCCTACGAGCAGTACTTC	CASSQGVTPTSYEQYF
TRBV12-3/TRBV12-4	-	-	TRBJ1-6	TGTGCCAGCAGTCCATGGTTTCAGAATTCACCCCTCCACTTT	CASSPWFQNSPLHF
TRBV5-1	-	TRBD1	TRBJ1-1	TGCGCCAGCAGCTTGGAGACAGGGTGGGACACTGAAGCTTTCTTT	CASSLETGWDTEAFF
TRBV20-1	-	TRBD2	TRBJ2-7	TGCAGGCCTAACCCGGGGGGGCCTAGCGAGCAGTACTTC	CRPNPGGPSEQYF
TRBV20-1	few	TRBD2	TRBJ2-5	TGCAGTGCTAGACGCGGGAGTGGAGAGACCCAGTACTTC	CSARRGSGETQYF
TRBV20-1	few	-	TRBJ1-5	TGCAGTGCTACCGACAGATATCAGCCCCAGCATTTT	CSATDRYQPQHF